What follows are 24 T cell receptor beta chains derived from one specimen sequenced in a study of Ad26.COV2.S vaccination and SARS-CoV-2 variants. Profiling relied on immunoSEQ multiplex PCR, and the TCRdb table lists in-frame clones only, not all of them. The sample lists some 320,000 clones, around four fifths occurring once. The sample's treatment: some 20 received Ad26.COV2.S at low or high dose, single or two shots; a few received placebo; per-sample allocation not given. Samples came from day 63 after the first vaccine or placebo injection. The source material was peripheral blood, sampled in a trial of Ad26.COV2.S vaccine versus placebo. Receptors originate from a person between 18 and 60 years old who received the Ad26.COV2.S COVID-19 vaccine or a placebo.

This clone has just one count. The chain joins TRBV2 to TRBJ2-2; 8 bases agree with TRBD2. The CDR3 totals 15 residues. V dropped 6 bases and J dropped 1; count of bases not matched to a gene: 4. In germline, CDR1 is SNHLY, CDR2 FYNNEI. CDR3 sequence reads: CASRGLAGNTGELFF. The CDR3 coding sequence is TGTGCCAGCAGAGGGCTAGCGGGGAACACCGGGGAGCTGTTTTTT.

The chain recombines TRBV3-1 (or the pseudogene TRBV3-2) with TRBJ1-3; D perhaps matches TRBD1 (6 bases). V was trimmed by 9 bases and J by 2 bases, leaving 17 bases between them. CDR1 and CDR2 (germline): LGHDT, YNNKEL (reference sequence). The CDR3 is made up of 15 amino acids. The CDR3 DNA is TGTGCCAGTACGCCTACAGGGATAGCTGGAAACACCATATATTTT. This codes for CASTPTGIAGNTIYF.

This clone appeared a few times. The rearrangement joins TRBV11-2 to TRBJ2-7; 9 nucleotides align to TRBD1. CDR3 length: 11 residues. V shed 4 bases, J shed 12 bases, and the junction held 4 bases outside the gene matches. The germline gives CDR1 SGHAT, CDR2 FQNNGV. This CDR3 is CASSSGTGLYF. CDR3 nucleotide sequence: TGTGCCAGCAGCTCCGGGACAGGGTTGTACTTC.

CDR3 nucleotides: TGCGCCAGCAGCCAAGAGACAGCTAATAACTATGGCTACACCTTC. Its translation is CASSQETANNYGYTF. The chain employs TRBV4-1 and TRBJ1-2, with a tentative D call TRBD1 (5 bases). CDR1 and CDR2 (germline): MGHRA, YSYEKL. Trimming took 0 bases from V and 1 from J, leaving 9 bases between them. The CDR3 has 15 amino acids.

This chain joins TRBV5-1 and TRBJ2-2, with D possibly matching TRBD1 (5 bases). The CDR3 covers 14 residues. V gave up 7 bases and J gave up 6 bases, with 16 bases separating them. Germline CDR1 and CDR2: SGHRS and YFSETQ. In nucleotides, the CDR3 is TGCGCCAGCGGGTGGGGCCAGGCGGCCGGGGAGCTGTTTTTT. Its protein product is CASGWGQAAGELFF.

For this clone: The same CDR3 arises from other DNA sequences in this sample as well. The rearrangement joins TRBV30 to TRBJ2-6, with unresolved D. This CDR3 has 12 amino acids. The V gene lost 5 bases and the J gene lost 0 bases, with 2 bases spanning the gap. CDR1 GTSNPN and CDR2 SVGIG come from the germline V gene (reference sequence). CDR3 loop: CAWSSGANVLTF. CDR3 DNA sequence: TGTGCCTGGTCCTCTGGGGCCAACGTCCTGACTTTC.

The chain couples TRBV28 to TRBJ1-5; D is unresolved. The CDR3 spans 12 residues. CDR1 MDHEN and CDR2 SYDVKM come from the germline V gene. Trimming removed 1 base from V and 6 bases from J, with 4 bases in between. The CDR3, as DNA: TGTGCCAGCAGTTTATCTCGTCAGCCCCAGCATTTT. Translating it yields CASSLSRQPQHF.

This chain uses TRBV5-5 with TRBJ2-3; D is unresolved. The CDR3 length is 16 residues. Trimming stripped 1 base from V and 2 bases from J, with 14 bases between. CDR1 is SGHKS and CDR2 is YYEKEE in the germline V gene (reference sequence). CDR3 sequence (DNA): TGTGCCAGCAGCTTGCTCGTAGGCGCCCCCACAGATACGCAGTATTTT. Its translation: CASSLLVGAPTDTQYF.

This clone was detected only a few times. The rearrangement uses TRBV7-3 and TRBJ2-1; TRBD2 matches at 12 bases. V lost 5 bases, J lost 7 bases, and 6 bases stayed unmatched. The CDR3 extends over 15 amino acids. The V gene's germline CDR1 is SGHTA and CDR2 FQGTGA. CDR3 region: CASSLRLAGDNEQFF. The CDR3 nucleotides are TGTGCCAGCAGCCTCCGACTAGCGGGGGATAATGAGCAGTTCTTC.

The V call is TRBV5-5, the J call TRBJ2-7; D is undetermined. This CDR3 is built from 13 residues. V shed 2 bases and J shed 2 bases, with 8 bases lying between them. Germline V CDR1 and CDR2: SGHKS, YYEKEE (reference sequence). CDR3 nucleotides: TGTGCCAGCAGCTTTGACAACACCTACGAGCAGTACTTC. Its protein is CASSFDNTYEQYF.

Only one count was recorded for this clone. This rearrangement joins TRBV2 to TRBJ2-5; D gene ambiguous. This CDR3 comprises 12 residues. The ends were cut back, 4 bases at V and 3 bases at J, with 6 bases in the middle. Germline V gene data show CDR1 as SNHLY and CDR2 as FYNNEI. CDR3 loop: CASSVVEETQYF. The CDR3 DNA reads TGTGCCAGCAGTGTGGTGGAAGAGACCCAGTACTTC.

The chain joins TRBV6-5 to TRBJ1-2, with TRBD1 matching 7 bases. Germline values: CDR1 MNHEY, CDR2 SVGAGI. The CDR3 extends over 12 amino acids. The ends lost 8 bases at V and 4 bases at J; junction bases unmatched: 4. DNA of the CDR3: TGTGCCAGCTATGACAGGGCCTATGGCTACACCTTC. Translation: CASYDRAYGYTF.

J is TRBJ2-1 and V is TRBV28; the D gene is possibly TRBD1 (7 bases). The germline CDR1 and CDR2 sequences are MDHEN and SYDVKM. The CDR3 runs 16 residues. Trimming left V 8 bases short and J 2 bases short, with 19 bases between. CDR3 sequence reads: CASSGFRGATYNEQFF. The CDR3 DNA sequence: TGTGCCAGCTCGGGGTTCAGGGGGGCTACCTACAATGAGCAGTTCTTC.

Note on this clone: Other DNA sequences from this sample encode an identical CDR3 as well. Here the CDR3 reads CASRGAGSNQPQHF. The CDR3 nucleotides are TGTGCGTCGAGGGGGGCGGGGAGCAATCAGCCCCAGCATTTT. This chain links TRBV19 with TRBJ1-5; D perhaps matches TRBD1 (6 bases). The V gene's germline CDR1 is LNHDA and CDR2 SQIVND (reference sequence). This CDR3 is 14 amino acids long. The whole variable domain, remainder taken from reference TRBV19 and TRBJ1-5, is DGGITQSPKYLFRKEGQNVTLSCEQNLNHDAMYWYRQDPGQGLRLIYYSQIVNDFQKGDIAEGYSVSREKKESFPLTVTSAQKNPTAFYLCASRGAGSNQPQHFGDGTRLSIL.

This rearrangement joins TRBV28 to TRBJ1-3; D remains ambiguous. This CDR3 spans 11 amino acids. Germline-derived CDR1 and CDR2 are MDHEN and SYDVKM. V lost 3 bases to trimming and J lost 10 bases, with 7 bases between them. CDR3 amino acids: CASSFLGTIYF. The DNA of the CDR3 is TGTGCCAGCAGTTTCCTGGGGACCATATATTTT.

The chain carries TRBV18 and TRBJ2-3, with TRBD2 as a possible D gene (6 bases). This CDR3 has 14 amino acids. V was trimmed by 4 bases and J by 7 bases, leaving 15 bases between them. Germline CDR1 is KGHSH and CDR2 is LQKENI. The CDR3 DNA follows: TGTGCCAGCTCACTTTCGGACGGGGGAAATACGCAGTATTTT. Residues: CASSLSDGGNTQYF.

The CDR3 is CASSQVTLVETQYF. CDR3 sequence (DNA): TGTGCCAGCAGCCAAGTTACACTAGTGGAGACCCAGTACTTC. This rearrangement joins TRBV4-2 to TRBJ2-5, with D perhaps matching TRBD2 (5 bases). Trimming left V 1 base short and J 5 bases short, with 11 bases between. Germline CDR1 LGHNA, CDR2 YNFKEQ. The CDR3 spans 14 residues.

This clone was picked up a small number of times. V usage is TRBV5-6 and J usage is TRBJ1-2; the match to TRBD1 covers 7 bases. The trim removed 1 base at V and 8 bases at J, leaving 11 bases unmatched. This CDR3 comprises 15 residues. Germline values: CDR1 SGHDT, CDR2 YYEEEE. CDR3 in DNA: TGTGCCAGCAGCTTGTCTTCGACAGGGAGGCACGGCTACACCTTC. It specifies CASSLSSTGRHGYTF.

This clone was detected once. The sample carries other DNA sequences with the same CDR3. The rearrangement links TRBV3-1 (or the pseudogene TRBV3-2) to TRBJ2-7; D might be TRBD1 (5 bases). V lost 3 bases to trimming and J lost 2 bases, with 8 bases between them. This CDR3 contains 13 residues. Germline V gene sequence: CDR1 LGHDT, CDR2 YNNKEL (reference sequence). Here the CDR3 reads CASSQSGPYEQYF. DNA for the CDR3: TGTGCCAGCAGCCAGTCAGGGCCCTACGAGCAGTACTTC.

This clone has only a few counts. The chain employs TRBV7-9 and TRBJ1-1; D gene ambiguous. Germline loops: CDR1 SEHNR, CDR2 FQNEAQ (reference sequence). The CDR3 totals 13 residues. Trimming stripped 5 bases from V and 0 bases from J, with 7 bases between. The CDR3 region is CASSPPLNTEAFF. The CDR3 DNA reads TGTGCCAGCAGCCCTCCCCTGAACACTGAAGCTTTCTTT. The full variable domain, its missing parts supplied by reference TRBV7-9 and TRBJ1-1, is DTGVSQNPRHKITKRGQNVTFRCDPISEHNRLYWYRQTLGQGPEFLTYFQNEAQLEKSRLLSDRFSAERPKGSFSTLEIQRTEQGDSAMYLCASSPPLNTEAFFGQGTRLTVV.

This CDR3 reads CASSLARFSGGMETQYF. The CDR3 nucleotides read TGTGCCAGCAGCTTAGCTAGGTTTAGCGGGGGGATGGAGACCCAGTACTTC. This chain joins TRBV7-6 and TRBJ2-5; 10 bases match TRBD2. Germline V gene data show CDR1 as SGHVS and CDR2 as FNYEAQ. V dropped 0 bases and J dropped 5; count of bases not matched to a gene: 9. This CDR3 region has 17 residues.

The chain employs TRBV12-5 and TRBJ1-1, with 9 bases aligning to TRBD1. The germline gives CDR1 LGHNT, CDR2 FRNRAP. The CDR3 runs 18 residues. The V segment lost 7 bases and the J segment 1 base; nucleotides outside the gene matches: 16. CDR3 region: CASARGVGDRAPNTEAFF. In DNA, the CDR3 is TGTGCTAGTGCCAGGGGGGTAGGGGACAGGGCCCCGAACACTGAAGCTTTCTTT.

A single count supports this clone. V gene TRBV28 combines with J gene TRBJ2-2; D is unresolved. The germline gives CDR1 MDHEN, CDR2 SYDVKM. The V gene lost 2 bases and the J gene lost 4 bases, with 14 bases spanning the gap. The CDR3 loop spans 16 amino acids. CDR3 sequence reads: CASSLANQLITGELFF. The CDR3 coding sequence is TGTGCCAGCAGTTTAGCGAACCAGCTTATCACCGGGGAGCTGTTTTTT.

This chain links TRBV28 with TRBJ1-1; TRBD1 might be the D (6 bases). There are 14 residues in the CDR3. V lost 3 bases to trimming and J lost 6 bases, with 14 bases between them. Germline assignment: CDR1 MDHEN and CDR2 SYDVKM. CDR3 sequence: CASSFTQGSAEAFF. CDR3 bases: TGTGCCAGCAGTTTCACACAGGGTAGTGCTGAAGCTTTCTTT. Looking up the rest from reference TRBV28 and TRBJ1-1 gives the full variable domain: DVKVTQSSRYLVKRTGEKVFLECVQDMDHENMFWYRQDPGLGLRLIYFSYDVKMKEKGDIPEGYSVSREKKERFSLILESASTNQTSMYLCASSFTQGSAEAFFGQGTRLTVV.